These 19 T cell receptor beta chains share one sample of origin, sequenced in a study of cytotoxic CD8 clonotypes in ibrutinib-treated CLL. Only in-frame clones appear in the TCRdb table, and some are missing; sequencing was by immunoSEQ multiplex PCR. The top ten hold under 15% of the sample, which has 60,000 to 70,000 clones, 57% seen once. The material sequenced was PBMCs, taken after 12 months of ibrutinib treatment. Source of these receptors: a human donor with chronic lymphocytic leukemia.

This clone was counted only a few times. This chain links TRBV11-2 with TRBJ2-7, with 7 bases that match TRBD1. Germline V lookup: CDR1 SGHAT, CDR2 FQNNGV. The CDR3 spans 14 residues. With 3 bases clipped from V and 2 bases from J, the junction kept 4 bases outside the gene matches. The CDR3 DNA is TGTGCCAGCAGCTTGGGTCAGGGGGCCTACGAGCAGTACTTC. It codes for CASSLGQGAYEQYF. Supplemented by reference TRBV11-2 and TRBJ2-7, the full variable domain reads EAGVAQSPRYKIIEKRQSVAFWCNPISGHATLYWYQQILGQGPKLLIQFQNNGVVDDSQLPKDRFSAERLKGVDSTLKIQPAKLEDSAVYLCASSLGQGAYEQYFGPGTRLTVT.

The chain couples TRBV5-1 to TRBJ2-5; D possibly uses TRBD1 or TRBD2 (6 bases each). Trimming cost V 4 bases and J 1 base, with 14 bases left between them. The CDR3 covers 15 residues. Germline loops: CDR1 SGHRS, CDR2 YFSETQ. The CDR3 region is CASSPGAGRQETQYF. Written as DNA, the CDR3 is TGCGCCAGCAGCCCGGGGGCGGGACGCCAAGAGACCCAGTACTTC.

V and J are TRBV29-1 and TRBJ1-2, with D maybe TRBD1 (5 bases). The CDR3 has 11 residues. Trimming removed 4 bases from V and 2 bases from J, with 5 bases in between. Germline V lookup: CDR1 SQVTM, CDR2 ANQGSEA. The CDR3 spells CSVGQNYGYTF. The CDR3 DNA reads TGCAGCGTTGGACAGAACTATGGCTACACCTTC.

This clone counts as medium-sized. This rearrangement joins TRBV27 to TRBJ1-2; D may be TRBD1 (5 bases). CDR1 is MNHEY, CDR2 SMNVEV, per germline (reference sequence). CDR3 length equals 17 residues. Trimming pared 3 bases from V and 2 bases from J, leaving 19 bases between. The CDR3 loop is CASSFQVGQGKNYGYTF. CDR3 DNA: TGTGCCAGCAGTTTTCAAGTTGGGCAGGGAAAGAACTATGGCTACACCTTC.

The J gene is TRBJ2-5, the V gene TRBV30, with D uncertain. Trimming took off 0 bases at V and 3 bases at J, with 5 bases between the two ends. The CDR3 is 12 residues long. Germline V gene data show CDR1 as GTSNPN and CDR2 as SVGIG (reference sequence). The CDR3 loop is CAWSVLEETQYF. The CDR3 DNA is TGTGCCTGGAGTGTACTTGAAGAGACCCAGTACTTC.

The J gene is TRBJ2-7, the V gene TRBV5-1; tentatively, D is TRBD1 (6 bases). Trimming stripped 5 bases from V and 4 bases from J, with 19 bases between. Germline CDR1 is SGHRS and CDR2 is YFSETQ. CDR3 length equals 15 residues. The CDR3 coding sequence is TGCGCCAGCAGAACCACTTTGGACAGATGGTACGAGCAGTACGTC. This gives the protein CASRTTLDRWYEQYV.

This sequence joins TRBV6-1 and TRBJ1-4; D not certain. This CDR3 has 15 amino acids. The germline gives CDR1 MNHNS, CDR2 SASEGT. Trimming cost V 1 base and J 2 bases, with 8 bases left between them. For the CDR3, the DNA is TGTGCCAGCAGTGAAGGGGGAACTACTAATGAAAAACTGTTTTTT. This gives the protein CASSEGGTTNEKLFF.

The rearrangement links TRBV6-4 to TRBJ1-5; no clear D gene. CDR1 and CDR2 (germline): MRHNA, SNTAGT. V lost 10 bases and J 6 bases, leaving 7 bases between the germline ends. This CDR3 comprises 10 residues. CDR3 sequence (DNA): TGTGCCACCCCGAGTCAGCCCCAGCATTTT. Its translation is CATPSQPQHF.

This CDR3 is CAISEKGLAGNEQYV. DNA of the CDR3: TGTGCCATCAGTGAAAAGGGACTAGCGGGTAACGAGCAGTACGTC. This chain uses TRBV10-3 with TRBJ2-7; the match to TRBD2 covers 12 bases. CDR3 length: 15 residues. Germline loops: CDR1 ENHRY, CDR2 SYGVKD. V was pared by 3 bases and J by 5 bases, with 5 bases of the junction left unmatched.

The CDR3 spells CASSFQGGTEAFF. For the CDR3, the DNA is TGTGCCAGCAGCTTTCAGGGTGGGACTGAAGCTTTCTTT. The chain joins TRBV7-9 to TRBJ1-1, with D possibly matching TRBD1 (5 bases). With 3 bases removed from V and 5 bases from J, the gap between germline ends came to 10 bases. Germline CDR1 reads SEHNR; CDR2 reads FQNEAQ (reference sequence). CDR3 size: 13 residues.

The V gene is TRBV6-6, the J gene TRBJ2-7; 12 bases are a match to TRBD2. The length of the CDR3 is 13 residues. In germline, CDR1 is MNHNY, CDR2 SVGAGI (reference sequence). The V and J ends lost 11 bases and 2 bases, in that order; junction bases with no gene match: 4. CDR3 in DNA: TGTGCCGCGCGGACTAGCGGGACCTACGAGCAGTACTTC. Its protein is CAARTSGTYEQYF.

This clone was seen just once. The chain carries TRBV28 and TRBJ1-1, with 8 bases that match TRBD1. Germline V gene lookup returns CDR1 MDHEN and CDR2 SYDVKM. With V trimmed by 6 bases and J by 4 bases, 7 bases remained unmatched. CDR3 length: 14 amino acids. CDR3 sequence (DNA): TGTGCCAGCAGAGCTGCAGGGGGCCGCACTGAAGCTTTCTTT. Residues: CASRAAGGRTEAFF.

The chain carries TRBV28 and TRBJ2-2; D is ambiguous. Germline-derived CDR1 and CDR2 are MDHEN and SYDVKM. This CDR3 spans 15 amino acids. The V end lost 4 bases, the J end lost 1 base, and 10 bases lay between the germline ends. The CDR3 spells CASSSSLLNTGELFF. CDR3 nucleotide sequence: TGTGCCAGCAGTTCCTCCCTATTGAACACCGGGGAGCTGTTTTTT.

CDR3 DNA: TGTGCCAGCAGCGTCGATAATGAGCAGTTCTTC. Its translation: CASSVDNEQFF. The V call is TRBV7-9, the J call TRBJ2-1; D is undetermined. This CDR3 is built from 11 residues. Germline V CDR1 and CDR2: SEHNR, FQNEAQ (reference sequence). Deletions cut 5 bases from V and 7 bases from J, with 6 bases between. Based on the CDR3 plus reference TRBV7-9 and TRBJ2-1, the full variable domain is DTGVSQNPRHKITKRGQNVTFRCDPISEHNRLYWYRQTLGQGPEFLTYFQNEAQLEKSRLLSDRFSAERPKGSFSTLEIQRTEQGDSAMYLCASSVDNEQFFGPGTRLTVL.

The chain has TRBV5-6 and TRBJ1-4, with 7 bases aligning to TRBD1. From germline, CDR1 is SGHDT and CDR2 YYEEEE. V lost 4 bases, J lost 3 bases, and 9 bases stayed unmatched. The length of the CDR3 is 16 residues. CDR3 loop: CASSPPWGQPNEKLFF. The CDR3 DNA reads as TGTGCCAGCAGCCCACCTTGGGGACAGCCTAATGAAAAACTGTTTTTT. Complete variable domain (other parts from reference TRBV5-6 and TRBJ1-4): DAGVTQSPTHLIKTRGQQVTLRCSPKSGHDTVSWYQQALGQGPQFIFQYYEEEERQRGNFPDRFSGHQFPNYSSELNVNALLLGDSALYLCASSPPWGQPNEKLFFGSGTQLSVL.

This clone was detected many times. The CDR3 is CASSLVVAGGELFF. The CDR3 DNA reads as TGCGCCAGCAGCTTGGTGGTGGCTGGCGGGGAGCTGTTTTTT. V usage is TRBV5-1 and J usage is TRBJ2-2, with unresolved D. The CDR3 extends over 14 amino acids. Between the trimmed V and J ends, which lost 0 bases and 7 bases, there was a span of 10 bases. Germline V gives CDR1 SGHRS, CDR2 YFSETQ.

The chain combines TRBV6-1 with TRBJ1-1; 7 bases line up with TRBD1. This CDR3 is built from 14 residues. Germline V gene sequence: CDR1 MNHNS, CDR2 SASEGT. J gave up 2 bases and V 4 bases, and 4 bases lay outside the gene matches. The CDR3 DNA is TGTGCCAGCAGTGTCGGGACAGCCAACACTGAAGCTTTCTTT. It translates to CASSVGTANTEAFF.

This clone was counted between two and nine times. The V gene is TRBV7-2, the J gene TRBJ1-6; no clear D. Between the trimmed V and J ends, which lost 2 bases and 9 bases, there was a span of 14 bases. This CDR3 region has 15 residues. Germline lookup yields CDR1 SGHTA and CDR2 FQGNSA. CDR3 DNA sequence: TGTGCCAGCAGCTTAAGGATCCTGGGCACTTCACCCCTCCACTTT. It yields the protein CASSLRILGTSPLHF.

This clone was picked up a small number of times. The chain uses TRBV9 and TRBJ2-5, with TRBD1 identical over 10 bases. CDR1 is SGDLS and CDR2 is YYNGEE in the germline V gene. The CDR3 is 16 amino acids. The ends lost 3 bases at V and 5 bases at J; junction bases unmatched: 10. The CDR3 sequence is CASSALGTGDFETQYF. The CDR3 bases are TGTGCCAGCAGCGCCCTGGGGACAGGGGATTTCGAGACCCAGTACTTC. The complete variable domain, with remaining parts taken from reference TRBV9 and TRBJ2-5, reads DSGVTQTPKHLITATGQRVTLRCSPRSGDLSVYWYQQSLDQGLQFLIQYYNGEERAKGNILERFSAQQFPDLHSELNLSSLELGDSALYFCASSALGTGDFETQYFGPGTRLLVL.